The 17 T cell receptor beta chains reported below all come from one sample, sequenced in a study of CD8+ T cells in alopecia areata. As for treatment: oral pan-JAK inhibitor, 5-10 mg twice daily. Sequencing used cDNA as its template, made by extracting RNA and reverse transcribing it. TCRdb keeps only in-frame clones here, not all; method: immunoSEQ multiplex PCR. The data contain about 220,000 clones, more than 45% of them singletons. Material: CD4+ T cells sorted from blood, obtained at week 4, from a patient treated with tofacitinib. Receptors were obtained from a human donor with alopecia areata.

This chain links TRBV5-1 with TRBJ2-3, with 8 bases that match TRBD2. V lost 0 bases, J lost 3 bases, and 3 bases stayed unmatched. CDR3 length: 15 amino acids. Per the germline V gene, CDR1 is SGHRS and CDR2 is YFSETQ. The CDR3 DNA reads TGCGCCAGCAGCTTGGTTAGCGGGGAGACAGATACGCAGTATTTT. As protein: CASSLVSGETDTQYF. The whole variable domain, remainder taken from reference TRBV5-1 and TRBJ2-3, is KAGVTQTPRYLIKTRGQQVTLSCSPISGHRSVSWYQQTPGQGLQFLFEYFSETQRNKGNFPGRFSGRQFSNSRSEMNVSTLELGDSALYLCASSLVSGETDTQYFGPGTRLTVL.

The table lists this clone with a few counts. The chain couples TRBV18 to TRBJ2-7; D may match TRBD1 or TRBD2 (5 bases each). Germline loops: CDR1 KGHSH, CDR2 LQKENI. Trimming cost V 4 bases and J 1 base, with 8 bases left between them. The CDR3 has 13 amino acids. CDR3 sequence: CASSRDQSYEQYF. For the CDR3, the DNA is TGTGCCAGCTCACGGGACCAGTCCTACGAGCAGTACTTC.

This clone was picked up one time. J is TRBJ2-7 and V is TRBV11-2; weak D call: TRBD1 (5 bases). The V and J ends lost 1 base and 1 base respectively, with 14 bases between them. The CDR3 contains 16 residues. Germline V gene lookup returns CDR1 SGHAT and CDR2 FQNNGV. CDR3 DNA sequence: TGTGCCAGCAGCTTAGGCGCTTGGACACGATCCTACGAGCAGTACTTC. Protein product: CASSLGAWTRSYEQYF.

For the CDR3, the DNA is TGCGCCAGCAGCCAAGATAAAGCTTGGGAGCTGTTTTTT. The encoded protein is CASSQDKAWELFF. The chain is built from TRBV4-3 and TRBJ2-2; D is unclear. CDR1 and CDR2 from the germline V gene are LGHNA and YSLEER. Trimming took off 0 bases at V and 9 bases at J, with 8 bases between the two ends. The length of the CDR3 is 13 residues.

The genes are TRBV9 and TRBJ2-7; 7 positions match TRBD1. Looked up from germline, CDR1 is SGDLS and CDR2 is YYNGEE. V shed 4 bases and J 5 bases; nucleotides not matched to a gene: 12. The CDR3 length is 15 residues. The CDR3 reads CASSPYRGLPNEQYF. The CDR3 DNA reads as TGTGCCAGCAGCCCATACAGGGGCCTTCCCAACGAGCAGTACTTC.

The chain combines TRBV5-1 with TRBJ2-3; possible D gene TRBD1, 6 bases. From germline, CDR1 is SGHRS and CDR2 YFSETQ. This CDR3 has 14 amino acids. The V gene lost 0 bases and the J gene lost 2 bases, with 7 bases spanning the gap. The CDR3 DNA follows: TGCGCCAGCAGCTTGGGACAGGCCACAGATACGCAGTATTTT. Translated, it gives CASSLGQATDTQYF.

This clone was counted only a few times. This chain connects TRBV29-1 to TRBJ2-7, with TRBD1 matching over 10 bases. CDR1 is SQVTM, CDR2 ANQGSEA, per germline. This CDR3 contains 14 residues. CDR3 loop: CSAGGGQGLYEQYF. Written as DNA, the CDR3 is TGCAGTGCCGGAGGGGGACAGGGGTTATACGAGCAGTACTTC.

The chain uses TRBV30 and TRBJ1-1; no definite D call. Germline V gives CDR1 GTSNPN, CDR2 SVGIG (reference sequence). Trimming pared 4 bases from V and 4 bases from J, leaving 16 bases between. The CDR3 consists of 14 residues. The CDR3 region is CAWNLGGLGTEAFF. In DNA form, the CDR3 reads TGTGCCTGGAACCTCGGCGGGTTAGGCACTGAAGCTTTCTTT. The full variable domain, with the rest looked up from reference TRBV30 and TRBJ1-1, is SQTIHQWPATLVQPVGSPLSLECTVEGTSNPNLYWYRQAAGRGLQLLFYSVGIGQISSEVPQNLSASRPQDRQFILSSKKLLLSDSGFYLCAWNLGGLGTEAFFGQGTRLTVV.

This clone appeared a single time. The chain carries TRBV27 and TRBJ1-2, with TRBD1 as a possible D gene (5 bases). CDR1 is MNHEY and CDR2 is SMNVEV in the germline V gene (reference sequence). The CDR3 is made up of 14 amino acids. The V end lost 2 bases, the J end lost 9 bases, and 16 bases lay between the germline ends. For the CDR3, the DNA is TGTGCCAGCAGTTTAGAGGGACCCTCAGGACGCTACACCTTC. Amino acids: CASSLEGPSGRYTF.

This rearrangement joins TRBV5-1 to TRBJ1-6; TRBD1 might be the D (6 bases). CDR3 length equals 16 residues. Per the germline V gene, CDR1 is SGHRS and CDR2 is YFSETQ. Trimming removed 0 bases from V and 14 bases from J, with 21 bases in between. CDR3 residues: CASSLGDGPWGQTLHF. In DNA form, the CDR3 reads TGCGCCAGCAGCTTGGGGGACGGACCGTGGGGGCAGACCCTCCACTTT.

The chain carries TRBV7-2 and TRBJ2-7; a possible D gene is TRBD1 (5 bases). V was shortened by 6 bases and J by 3 bases, with 15 bases between the two germline ends. CDR1 and CDR2 (germline): SGHTA, FQGNSA. This CDR3 is 14 amino acids long. CDR3 nucleotides: TGTGCCAGCAGTTCCTACGAGCAGGGCTACGAGCAGTACTTC. As protein: CASSSYEQGYEQYF.

This clone came up once. The CDR3 DNA reads TGTGCCAGCAGGGTTAAGTTAAGCGGGGGCTGCTCCTACAATGAGCAGTTCTTC. This sequence encodes CASRVKLSGGCSYNEQFF. The chain links TRBV9 to TRBJ2-1; TRBD2 matches 8 bases. The germline gives CDR1 SGDLS, CDR2 YYNGEE. The CDR3 totals 18 residues. The J segment lost 0 bases and the V segment lost 5 bases, leaving 13 bases of the junction unmatched.

The V gene is TRBV29-1, the J gene TRBJ1-6, with D maybe TRBD1 (6 bases). The CDR3 contains 13 residues. V lost 7 bases and J 10 bases, leaving 17 bases between the germline ends. CDR1 is SQVTM, CDR2 ANQGSEA, per germline. CDR3 region: CSGGRGGRSPLHF. CDR3 DNA sequence: TGCAGCGGGGGGCGCGGGGGCAGGTCACCCCTCCACTTT.

CDR3 in DNA: TGTGCCAGCAGCGGCGGGGGGCCTCAGAATGAGCAGTTCTTC. Its translation is CASSGGGPQNEQFF. The chain employs TRBV5-4 and TRBJ2-1, with TRBD2 matching over 8 bases. The V and J ends lost 4 bases and 7 bases, in that order; junction bases with no gene match: 7. Germline V gives CDR1 SGHNT, CDR2 YYREEE (reference sequence). The CDR3 length is 14 residues.

This clone was seen only a few times. For the CDR3, the DNA is TGTGCCAGTAGTGCCACCGGGACAGCAGATACGCAGTATTTT. Its protein product is CASSATGTADTQYF. The chain links TRBV19 to TRBJ2-3, with 7 bases identical to TRBD1. Germline trimming cut 5 bases from V and 4 bases from J; bases unmatched to any gene: 6. CDR1 is LNHDA, CDR2 SQIVND, per germline (reference sequence). This CDR3 is built from 14 residues.

This clone has just a few counts. The gene calls are TRBV5-6 and TRBJ2-1; D tentatively fits TRBD1 or TRBD2 (5 bases each). V dropped 4 bases and J dropped 9 bases, with 11 bases sitting between them. CDR3 size: 12 residues. Germline values: CDR1 SGHDT, CDR2 YYEEEE. The CDR3 region has the DNA TGTGCCAGCAGCAAGGAGAGGGGTGAGCAGTTCTTC. Translated, it gives CASSKERGEQFF.

This clone has only a few counts. CDR3 amino acids: CASSLGGKYEQYF. Here the CDR3 DNA reads TGTGCCAGCAGCTTAGGGGGAAAATACGAGCAGTACTTC. The V and J genes are TRBV7-2 and TRBJ2-7; the D is unclear. From germline, CDR1 is SGHTA and CDR2 FQGNSA. Trimming left V 1 base short and J 4 bases short, with 8 bases between. The CDR3 runs to 13 residues.